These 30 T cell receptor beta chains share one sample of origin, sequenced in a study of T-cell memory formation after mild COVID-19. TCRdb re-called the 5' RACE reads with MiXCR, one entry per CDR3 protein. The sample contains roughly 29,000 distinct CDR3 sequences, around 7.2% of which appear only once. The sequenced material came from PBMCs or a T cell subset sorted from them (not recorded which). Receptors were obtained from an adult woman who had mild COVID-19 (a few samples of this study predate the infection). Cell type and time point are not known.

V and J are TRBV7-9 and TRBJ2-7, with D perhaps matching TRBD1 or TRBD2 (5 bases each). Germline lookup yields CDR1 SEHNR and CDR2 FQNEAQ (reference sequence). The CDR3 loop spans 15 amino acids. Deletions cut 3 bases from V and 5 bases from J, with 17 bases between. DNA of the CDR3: TGTGCCAGCAGCTTCGGTCGGGACCTTACAAACGAGCAGTACGTC. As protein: CASSFGRDLTNEQYV.

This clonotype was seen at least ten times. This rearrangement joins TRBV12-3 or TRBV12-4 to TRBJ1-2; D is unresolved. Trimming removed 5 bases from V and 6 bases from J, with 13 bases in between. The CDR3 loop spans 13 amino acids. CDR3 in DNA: TGTGCCAGCAGTCCTCTTCGAATCGATGGCTACACCTTC. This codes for CASSPLRIDGYTF.

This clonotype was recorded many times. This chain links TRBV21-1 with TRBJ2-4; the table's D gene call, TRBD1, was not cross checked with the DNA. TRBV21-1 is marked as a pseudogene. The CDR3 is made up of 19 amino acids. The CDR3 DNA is TGTGCCAGCAGCCGAATCCCCCGGGGCGTTCCCCTAGCCAAAAACATTCAGTACTTC. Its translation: CASSRIPRGVPLAKNIQYF.

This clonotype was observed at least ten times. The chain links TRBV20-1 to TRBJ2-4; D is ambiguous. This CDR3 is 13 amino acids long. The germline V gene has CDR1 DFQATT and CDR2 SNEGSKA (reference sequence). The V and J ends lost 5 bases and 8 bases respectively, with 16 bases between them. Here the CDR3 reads CSASYTNADIQYF. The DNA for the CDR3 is TGCAGTGCTTCCTACACGAACGCGGACATTCAGTACTTC.

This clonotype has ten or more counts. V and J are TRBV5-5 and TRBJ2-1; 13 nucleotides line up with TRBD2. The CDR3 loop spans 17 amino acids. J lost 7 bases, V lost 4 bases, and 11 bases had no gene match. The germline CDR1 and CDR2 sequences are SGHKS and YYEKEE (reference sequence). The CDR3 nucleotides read TGTGCCAGCAGCCCCAGGTCCGGGACTAGCGGGATAAATGAGCAGTTCTTC. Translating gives CASSPRSGTSGINEQFF.

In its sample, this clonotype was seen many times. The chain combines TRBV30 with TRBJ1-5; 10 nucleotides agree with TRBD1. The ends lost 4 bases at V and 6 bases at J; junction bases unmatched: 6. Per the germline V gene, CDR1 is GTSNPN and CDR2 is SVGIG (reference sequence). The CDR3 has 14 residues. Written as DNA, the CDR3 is TGTGCCTGGACGGGACAGGGGAAAAGTCAGCCCCAGCATTTT. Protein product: CAWTGQGKSQPQHF.

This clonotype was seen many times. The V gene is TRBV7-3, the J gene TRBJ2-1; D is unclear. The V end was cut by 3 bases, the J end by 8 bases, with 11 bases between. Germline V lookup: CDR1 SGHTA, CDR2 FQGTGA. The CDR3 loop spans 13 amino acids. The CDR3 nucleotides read TGTGCCAGCAGCTTCATGGCTTCCCATGAGCAGTTCTTC. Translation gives CASSFMASHEQFF.

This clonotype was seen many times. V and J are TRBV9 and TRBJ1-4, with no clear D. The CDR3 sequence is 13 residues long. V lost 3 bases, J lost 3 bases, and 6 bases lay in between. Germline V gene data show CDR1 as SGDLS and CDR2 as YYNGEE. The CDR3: CASSEGSNEKLFF. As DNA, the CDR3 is TGTGCCAGCAGCGAAGGCTCTAATGAAAAACTGTTTTTT.

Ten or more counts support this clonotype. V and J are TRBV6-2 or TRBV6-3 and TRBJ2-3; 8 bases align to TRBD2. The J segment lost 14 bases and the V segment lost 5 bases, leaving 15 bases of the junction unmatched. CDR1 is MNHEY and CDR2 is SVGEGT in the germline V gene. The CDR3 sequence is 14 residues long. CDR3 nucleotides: TGTGCCAGCAGTCCCAATGGGGATACTAGCGGTGGGTATTTT. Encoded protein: CASSPNGDTSGGYF.

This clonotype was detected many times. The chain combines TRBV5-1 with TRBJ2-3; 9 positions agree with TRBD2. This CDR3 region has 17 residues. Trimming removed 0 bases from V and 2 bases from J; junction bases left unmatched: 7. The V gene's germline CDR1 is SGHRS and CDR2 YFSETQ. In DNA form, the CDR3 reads TGCGCCAGCAGCTTGGCCGTTGCGGGGGGGCCCACAGATACGCAGTATTTT. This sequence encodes CASSLAVAGGPTDTQYF.

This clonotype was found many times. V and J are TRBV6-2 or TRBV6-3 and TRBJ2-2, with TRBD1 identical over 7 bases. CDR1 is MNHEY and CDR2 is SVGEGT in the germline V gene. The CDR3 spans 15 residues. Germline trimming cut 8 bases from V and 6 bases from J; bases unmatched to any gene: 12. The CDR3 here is CASVPGTVEAGELFF. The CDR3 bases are TGTGCCAGCGTCCCCGGGACAGTCGAAGCCGGGGAGCTGTTTTTT.

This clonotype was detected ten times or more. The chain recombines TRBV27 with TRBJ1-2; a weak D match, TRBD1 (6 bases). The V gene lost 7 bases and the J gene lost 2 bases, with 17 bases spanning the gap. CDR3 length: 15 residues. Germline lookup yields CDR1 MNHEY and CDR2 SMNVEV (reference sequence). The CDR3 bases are TGTGCCAGCACCCCGTTGGGGGGCGGGAACTATGGCTACACCTTC. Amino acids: CASTPLGGGNYGYTF.

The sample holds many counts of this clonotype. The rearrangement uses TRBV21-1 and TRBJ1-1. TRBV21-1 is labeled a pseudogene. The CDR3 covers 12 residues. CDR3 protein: CASSKSEGEAFF. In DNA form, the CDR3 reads TGTGCCAGCAGCAAATCGGAGGGCGAAGCTTTCTTT.

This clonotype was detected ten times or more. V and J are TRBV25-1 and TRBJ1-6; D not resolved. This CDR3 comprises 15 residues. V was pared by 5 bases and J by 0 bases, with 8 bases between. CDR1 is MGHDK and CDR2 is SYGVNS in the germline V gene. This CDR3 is CASSREGSYNSPLHF. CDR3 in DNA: TGTGCCAGCAGTAGAGAGGGCTCCTATAATTCACCCCTCCACTTT.

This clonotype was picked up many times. The CDR3 bases are TGCAGTGCTAGCAGGGGGGGGGCTAGGTCCTACGAGCAGTACTTC. This translates into CSASRGGARSYEQYF. This rearrangement joins TRBV20-1 to TRBJ2-7; D is tentatively TRBD1 or TRBD2 (7 bases each). CDR1 and CDR2 from the germline V gene are DFQATT and SNEGSKA (reference sequence). V lost 3 bases and J lost 1, with 16 bases in between. The length of the CDR3 is 15 residues.

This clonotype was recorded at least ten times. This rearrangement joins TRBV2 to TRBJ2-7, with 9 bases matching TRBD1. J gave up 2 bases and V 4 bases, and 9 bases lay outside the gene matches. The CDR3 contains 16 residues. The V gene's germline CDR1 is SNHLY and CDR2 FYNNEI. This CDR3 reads CASSGQGGQGTYEQYF. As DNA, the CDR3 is TGTGCCAGCAGTGGACAGGGCGGACAGGGGACCTACGAGCAGTACTTC.

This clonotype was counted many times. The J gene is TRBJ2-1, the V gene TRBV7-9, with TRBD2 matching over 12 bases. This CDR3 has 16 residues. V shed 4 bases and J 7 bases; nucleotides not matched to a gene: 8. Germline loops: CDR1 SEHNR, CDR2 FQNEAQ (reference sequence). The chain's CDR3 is CASSSDRLAGVNEQFF. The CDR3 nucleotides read TGTGCCAGCAGCTCAGACCGACTAGCGGGAGTTAATGAGCAGTTCTTC. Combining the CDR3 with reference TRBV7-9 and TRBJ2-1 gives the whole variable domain DTGVSQNPRHKITKRGQNVTFRCDPISEHNRLYWYRQTLGQGPEFLTYFQNEAQLEKSRLLSDRFSAERPKGSFSTLEIQRTEQGDSAMYLCASSSDRLAGVNEQFFGPGTRLTVL.

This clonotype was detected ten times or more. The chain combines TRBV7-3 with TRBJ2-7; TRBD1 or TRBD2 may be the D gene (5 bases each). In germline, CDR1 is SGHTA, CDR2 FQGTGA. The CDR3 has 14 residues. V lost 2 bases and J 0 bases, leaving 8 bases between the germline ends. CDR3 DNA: TGTGCCAGCAGCTTATGGGGGTCCTCCTACGAGCAGTACTTC. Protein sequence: CASSLWGSSYEQYF. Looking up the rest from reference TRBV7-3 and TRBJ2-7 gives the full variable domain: GAGVSQTPSNKVTEKGKYVELRCDPISGHTALYWYRQSLGQGPEFLIYFQGTGAADDSGLPNDRFFAVRPEGSVSTLKIQRTERGDSAVYLCASSLWGSSYEQYFGPGTRLTVT.

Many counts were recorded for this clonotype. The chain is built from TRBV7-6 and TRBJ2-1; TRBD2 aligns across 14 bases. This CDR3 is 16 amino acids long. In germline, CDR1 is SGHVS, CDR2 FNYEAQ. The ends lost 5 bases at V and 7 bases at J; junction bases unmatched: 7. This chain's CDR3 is CASSPGTSGGNNEQFF. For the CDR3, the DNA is TGTGCCAGCAGCCCAGGGACTAGCGGGGGTAATAATGAGCAGTTCTTC.

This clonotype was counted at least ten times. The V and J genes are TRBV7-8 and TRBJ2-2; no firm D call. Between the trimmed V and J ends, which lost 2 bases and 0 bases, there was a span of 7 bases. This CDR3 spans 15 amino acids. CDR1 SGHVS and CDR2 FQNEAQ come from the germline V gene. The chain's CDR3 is CASSLTTTNTGELFF. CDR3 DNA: TGTGCCAGCAGCTTAACTACGACGAACACCGGGGAGCTGTTTTTT.

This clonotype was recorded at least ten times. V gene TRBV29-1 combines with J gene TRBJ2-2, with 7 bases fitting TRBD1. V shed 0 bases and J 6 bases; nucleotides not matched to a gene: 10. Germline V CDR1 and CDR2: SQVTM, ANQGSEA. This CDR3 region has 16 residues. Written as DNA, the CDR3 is TGCAGCGTTGAAGACGTCAGGGGGTCTAGATCCGGGGAGCTGTTTTTT. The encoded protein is CSVEDVRGSRSGELFF.

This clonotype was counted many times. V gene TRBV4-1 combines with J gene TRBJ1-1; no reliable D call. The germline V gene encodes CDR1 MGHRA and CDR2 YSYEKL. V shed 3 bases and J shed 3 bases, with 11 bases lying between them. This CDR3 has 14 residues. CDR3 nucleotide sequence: TGCGCCAGCAGCCATTATGTTCGTGACACTGAAGCTTTCTTT. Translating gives CASSHYVRDTEAFF.

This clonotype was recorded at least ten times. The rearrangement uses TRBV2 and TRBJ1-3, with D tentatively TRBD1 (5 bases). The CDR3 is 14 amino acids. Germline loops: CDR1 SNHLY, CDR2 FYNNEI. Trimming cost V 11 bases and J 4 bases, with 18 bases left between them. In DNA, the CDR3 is TGTGCCGGCACAGTGGGGACCATGGGAAACACCATATATTTT. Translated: CAGTVGTMGNTIYF.

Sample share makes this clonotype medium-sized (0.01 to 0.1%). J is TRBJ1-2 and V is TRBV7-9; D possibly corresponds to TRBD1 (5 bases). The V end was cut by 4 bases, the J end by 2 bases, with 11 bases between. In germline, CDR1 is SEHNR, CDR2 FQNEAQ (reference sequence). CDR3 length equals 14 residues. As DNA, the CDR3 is TGTGCCAGCAGCTCCGACAGTGTCAACTATGGCTACACCTTC. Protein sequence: CASSSDSVNYGYTF.

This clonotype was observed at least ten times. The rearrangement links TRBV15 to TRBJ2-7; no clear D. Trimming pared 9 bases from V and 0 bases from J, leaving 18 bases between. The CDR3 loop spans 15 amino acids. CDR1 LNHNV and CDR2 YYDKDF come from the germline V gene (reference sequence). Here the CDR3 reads CATTVTDGLSYEQYF. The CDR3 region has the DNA TGTGCCACTACTGTGACTGACGGTCTCTCCTACGAGCAGTACTTC.

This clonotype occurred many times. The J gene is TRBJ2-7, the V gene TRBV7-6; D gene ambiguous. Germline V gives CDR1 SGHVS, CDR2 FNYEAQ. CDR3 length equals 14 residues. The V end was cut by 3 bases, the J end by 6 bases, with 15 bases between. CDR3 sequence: CASSFSDLKPEQYF. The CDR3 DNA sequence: TGTGCCAGCAGCTTTTCAGACTTAAAACCCGAGCAGTACTTC.

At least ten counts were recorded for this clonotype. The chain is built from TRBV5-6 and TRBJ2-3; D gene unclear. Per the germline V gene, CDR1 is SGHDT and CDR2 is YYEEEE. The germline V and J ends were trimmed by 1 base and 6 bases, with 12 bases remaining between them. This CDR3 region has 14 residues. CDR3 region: CASSLFLNLDTQYF. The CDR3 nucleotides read TGTGCCAGCAGCTTGTTTTTGAACCTCGATACGCAGTATTTT.

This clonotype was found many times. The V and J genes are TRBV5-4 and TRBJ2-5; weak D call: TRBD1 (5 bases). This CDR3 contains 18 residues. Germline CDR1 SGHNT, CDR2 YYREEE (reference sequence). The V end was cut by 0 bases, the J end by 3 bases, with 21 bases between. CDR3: CASSLEPGAEETKETQYF. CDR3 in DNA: TGTGCCAGCAGCTTGGAACCTGGGGCGGAAGAGACCAAAGAGACCCAGTACTTC.

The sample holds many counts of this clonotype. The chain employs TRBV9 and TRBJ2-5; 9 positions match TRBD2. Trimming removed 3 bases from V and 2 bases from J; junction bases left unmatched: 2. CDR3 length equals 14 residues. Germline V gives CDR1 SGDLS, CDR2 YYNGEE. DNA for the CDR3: TGTGCCAGCAGCGCGACTAGCGGACAAGAGACCCAGTACTTC. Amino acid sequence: CASSATSGQETQYF.

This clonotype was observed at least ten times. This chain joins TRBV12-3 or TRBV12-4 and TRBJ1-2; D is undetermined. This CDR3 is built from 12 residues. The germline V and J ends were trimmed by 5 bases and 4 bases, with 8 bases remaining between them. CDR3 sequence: CASSLETYGYTF. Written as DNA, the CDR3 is TGTGCCAGCAGTCTGGAGACCTATGGCTACACCTTC.